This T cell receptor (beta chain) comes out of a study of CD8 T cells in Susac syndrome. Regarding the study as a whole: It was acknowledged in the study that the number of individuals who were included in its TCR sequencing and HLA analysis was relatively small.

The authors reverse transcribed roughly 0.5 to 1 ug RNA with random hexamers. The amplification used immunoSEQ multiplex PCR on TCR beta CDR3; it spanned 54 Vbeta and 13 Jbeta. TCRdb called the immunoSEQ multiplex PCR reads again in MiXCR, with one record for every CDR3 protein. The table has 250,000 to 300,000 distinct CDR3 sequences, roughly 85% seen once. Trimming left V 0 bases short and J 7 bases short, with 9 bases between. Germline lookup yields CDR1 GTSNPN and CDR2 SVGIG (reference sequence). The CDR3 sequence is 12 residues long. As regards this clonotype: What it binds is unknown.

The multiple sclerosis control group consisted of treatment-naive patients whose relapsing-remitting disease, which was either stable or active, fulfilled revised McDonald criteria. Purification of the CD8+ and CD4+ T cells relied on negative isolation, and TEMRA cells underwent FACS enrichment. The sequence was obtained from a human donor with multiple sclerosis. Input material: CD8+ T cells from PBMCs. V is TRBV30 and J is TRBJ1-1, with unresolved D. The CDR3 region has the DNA TGTGCCTGGAGTGTACCAACTCGTGAAGCTTTCTTT. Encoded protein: CAWSVPTREAFF.